The 26 T cell receptor beta chains presented below share a single source sample, sequenced in a study of blood T cell repertoires in COVID-19. Measured with immunoSEQ multiplex PCR; TCRdb has only the in-frame clones, and not every one. The sample carries 400,000 to 550,000 clones, 70% to 90% recorded once. Sequenced input: PBMCs or T cells enriched from blood (not recorded which). The receptors originated from a woman aged 18-30 years with acute COVID-19.

V gene TRBV5-6 combines with J gene TRBJ2-3, with 9 bases lining up with TRBD1. Trimming removed 2 bases from V and 3 bases from J; junction bases left unmatched: 1. Germline CDR1 is SGHDT and CDR2 is YYEEEE. The CDR3 is 14 amino acids. CDR3 nucleotides: TGTGCCAGCAGCTTACAGGGGGCAACAGATACGCAGTATTTT. Protein: CASSLQGATDTQYF.

The chain couples TRBV4-1 to TRBJ2-7, with D possibly being TRBD2 (5 bases). V was pared by 3 bases and J by 2 bases, with 17 bases between. The CDR3 runs 16 residues. Germline CDR1 and CDR2: MGHRA and YSYEKL. The CDR3 here is CASSQGVRRSTYEQYF. The CDR3 nucleotides read TGCGCCAGCAGCCAGGGAGTCCGGCGGTCTACCTACGAGCAGTACTTC.

The rearrangement links TRBV12-3 or TRBV12-4 to TRBJ1-5; D call uncertain. The CDR3 runs 12 residues. Trimming left V 6 bases short and J 6 bases short, with 9 bases between. The CDR3 sequence: CASRANVQPQHF. The CDR3 bases are TGTGCCAGCAGGGCCAACGTTCAGCCCCAGCATTTT.

V usage is TRBV3-1 (or the pseudogene TRBV3-2) and J usage is TRBJ1-6; a weak D match, TRBD1 (6 bases). CDR3 length equals 16 residues. Trimming took 0 bases from V and 6 from J, leaving 12 bases between them. The V gene's germline CDR1 is LGHDT and CDR2 YNNKEL (reference sequence). CDR3 nucleotides: TGTGCCAGCAGCCAAGATCGCCAGGGGCGTAATTCACCCCTCCACTTT. Translation gives CASSQDRQGRNSPLHF.

The chain recombines TRBV19 with TRBJ2-1; no clear D. Germline values: CDR1 LNHDA, CDR2 SQIVND (reference sequence). V was pared by 2 bases and J by 7 bases, with 6 bases between. The CDR3 extends over 12 amino acids. CDR3: CASSIYQNEQFF. The CDR3 bases are TGTGCCAGTAGTATATACCAGAATGAGCAGTTCTTC.

The rearrangement uses TRBV5-4 and TRBJ2-3; a weak D match, TRBD1 (6 bases). The V end lost 3 bases, the J end lost 0 bases, and 11 bases lay between the germline ends. This CDR3 spans 15 amino acids. Germline-derived CDR1 and CDR2 are SGHNT and YYREEE (reference sequence). CDR3 sequence reads: CASSSGQTSTDTQYF. DNA of the CDR3: TGTGCCAGCAGCTCCGGACAGACTAGCACAGATACGCAGTATTTT.

This chain links TRBV6-1 with TRBJ1-2; D is unresolved. This CDR3 comprises 17 residues. Between the trimmed V and J ends, which lost 2 bases and 8 bases, there was a span of 24 bases. From germline, CDR1 is MNHNS and CDR2 SASEGT. The CDR3 region is CASSESYLALLLVGYTF. In DNA form, the CDR3 reads TGTGCCAGCAGTGAATCATACTTAGCCCTCCTCCTGGTGGGCTACACCTTC.

The genes are TRBV28 and TRBJ1-3, with D possibly matching TRBD1 (5 bases). CDR1 is MDHEN and CDR2 is SYDVKM in the germline V gene. Between the trimmed V and J ends, which lost 3 bases and 1 base, there was a span of 13 bases. The CDR3 runs 16 residues. The CDR3 is CASSFQAKGSGNTIYF. Written as DNA, the CDR3 is TGTGCCAGCAGTTTCCAGGCCAAGGGGTCTGGAAACACCATATATTTT. The whole variable domain, filled in from reference TRBV28 and TRBJ1-3, reads DVKVTQSSRYLVKRTGEKVFLECVQDMDHENMFWYRQDPGLGLRLIYFSYDVKMKEKGDIPEGYSVSREKKERFSLILESASTNQTSMYLCASSFQAKGSGNTIYFGEGSWLTVV.

J is TRBJ2-7 and V is TRBV4-2; 13 bases match TRBD2. This CDR3 is built from 18 residues. The V gene's germline CDR1 is LGHNA and CDR2 YNFKEQ. J lost 0 bases, V lost 0 bases, and 5 bases had no gene match. The CDR3 loop reads CASSQEETSGGPSYEQYF. CDR3 nucleotides: TGTGCCAGCAGCCAAGAAGAGACTAGCGGGGGGCCCTCCTACGAGCAGTACTTC.

This clone was found once. The rearrangement links TRBV19 to TRBJ2-7, with D possibly matching TRBD2 (6 bases). V lost 6 bases to trimming and J lost 3 bases, with 21 bases between them. Germline CDR1 LNHDA, CDR2 SQIVND (reference sequence). The CDR3 runs 16 residues. Here the CDR3 DNA reads TGTGCCAGTAGCGACCTGTCGGCGGGAAGTTACTACGAGCAGTACTTC. Amino acids: CASSDLSAGSYYEQYF.

The chain couples TRBV5-1 to TRBJ2-7; tentative D call: TRBD1 (5 bases). The V end lost 1 base, the J end lost 1 base, and 21 bases lay between the germline ends. Germline V CDR1 and CDR2: SGHRS, YFSETQ. CDR3 length: 18 residues. CDR3 DNA: TGCGCCAGCAGCTTGATCCCGAAAGATTCAGGGAATTCCTACGAGCAGTACTTC. This encodes CASSLIPKDSGNSYEQYF.

V and J are TRBV10-1 and TRBJ1-6; 12 bases line up with TRBD1. The CDR3 has 15 amino acids. V lost 0 bases, J lost 9 bases, and 0 bases stayed unmatched. Germline V lookup: CDR1 WNHNN, CDR2 SYGVQD (reference sequence). This CDR3 reads CASSESGQGASPLHF. For the CDR3, the DNA is TGCGCCAGCAGTGAGTCGGGACAGGGGGCTTCACCCCTCCACTTT.

The chain carries TRBV3-1 (or the pseudogene TRBV3-2) and TRBJ2-1; possibly TRBD2 for D (6 bases). The CDR3 loop spans 15 amino acids. V lost 0 bases to trimming and J lost 4 bases, with 10 bases between them. CDR1 LGHDT and CDR2 YNNKEL come from the germline V gene (reference sequence). CDR3 DNA sequence: TGTGCCAGCAGCCAAGATCCCCTAGCGTACAATGAGCAGTTCTTC. This sequence encodes CASSQDPLAYNEQFF.

J is TRBJ1-6 and V is TRBV15; 10 positions match TRBD1. There are 16 residues in the CDR3. CDR1 is LNHNV, CDR2 YYDKDF, per germline (reference sequence). Trimming removed 0 bases from V and 10 bases from J; junction bases left unmatched: 6. The CDR3 DNA is TGTGCCACCAGCAGAGATCAGGGACAGGGGAGATCACCCCTCCACTTT. This codes for CATSRDQGQGRSPLHF. Combining the CDR3 with reference TRBV15 and TRBJ1-6 gives the whole variable domain DAMVIQNPRYQVTQFGKPVTLSCSQTLNHNVMYWYQQKSSQAPKLLFHYYDKDFNNEADTPDNFQSRRPNTSFCFLDIRSPGLGDTAMYLCATSRDQGQGRSPLHFGNGTRLTVT.

The gene calls are TRBV21-1 and TRBJ1-6. TRBV21-1 is assigned pseudogene status. CDR3 length: 15 residues. CDR3 in DNA: TGTGCCAGCAGCAAAGGGCGGTGGAATAATTCACCCCTCCACTTT. As protein: CASSKGRWNNSPLHF.

This chain joins TRBV5-5 and TRBJ1-4; D is possibly TRBD1 (6 bases). The CDR3 runs to 14 residues. Between the trimmed V and J ends, which lost 1 base and 5 bases, there was a span of 9 bases. Germline V CDR1 and CDR2: SGHKS, YYEKEE (reference sequence). The CDR3 protein is CASSLYRENEKLFF. CDR3 coding DNA: TGTGCCAGCAGCTTGTACAGGGAAAATGAAAAACTGTTTTTT.

In DNA, the CDR3 is TGTGCCAGCAGGTATCAGGGTGGTAATTCACCCCTCCACTTT. As protein: CASRYQGGNSPLHF. The chain carries TRBV2 and TRBJ1-6; TRBD1 might be the D (5 bases). The CDR3 has 14 amino acids. Germline loops: CDR1 SNHLY, CDR2 FYNNEI. V shed 6 bases and J shed 6 bases, with 12 bases lying between them.

V gene TRBV2 combines with J gene TRBJ2-5; D is unclear. V was trimmed by 6 bases and J by 8 bases, leaving 10 bases between them. The CDR3 sequence is 11 residues long. The V gene's germline CDR1 is SNHLY and CDR2 FYNNEI. The CDR3 loop is CASSASPTQYF. CDR3 DNA: TGTGCCAGCAGCGCGTCTCCCACCCAGTACTTC. Full variable domain (remainder filled in from reference TRBV2 and TRBJ2-5): EPEVTQTPSHQVTQMGQEVILRCVPISNHLYFYWYRQILGQKVEFLVSFYNNEISEKSEIFDDQFSVERPDGSNFTLKIRSTKLEDSAMYFCASSASPTQYFGPGTRLLVL.

V is TRBV11-3 and J is TRBJ1-1; 9 bases align to TRBD1. This CDR3 is built from 13 residues. V lost 3 bases and J lost 11; bases outside the gene matches: 7. The germline gives CDR1 SGHNT, CDR2 YENEEA. CDR3 sequence reads: CASSLDRDRDAFF. The CDR3 bases are TGTGCCAGCAGCTTGGACCGGGACAGGGACGCTTTCTTT.

CDR3 sequence reads: CASSQERGGLAGSLAGELFF. CDR3 sequence (DNA): TGTGCCAGCAGCCAAGAGAGGGGGGGACTAGCGGGTTCGTTAGCCGGGGAGCTGTTTTTT. This chain joins TRBV3-1 (or the pseudogene TRBV3-2) and TRBJ2-2; TRBD2 matches 12 bases. The germline gives CDR1 LGHDT, CDR2 YNNKEL (reference sequence). The V segment lost 0 bases and the J segment 6 bases; nucleotides outside the gene matches: 14. The CDR3 totals 20 residues.

CDR3 sequence (DNA): TGTGCCAGCAGTCCCGGACAGGGGCCCACCGGGGAGCTGTTTTTT. This sequence encodes CASSPGQGPTGELFF. The chain couples TRBV28 to TRBJ2-2, with TRBD1 identical over 9 bases. CDR3 size: 15 residues. The germline V gene has CDR1 MDHEN and CDR2 SYDVKM. The V gene end was trimmed by 5 bases and the J gene end by 4 bases; junction bases not matched to a gene: 5.

The chain has TRBV7-6 and TRBJ2-3; TRBD2 agrees at 11 bases. V was pared by 5 bases and J by 2 bases, with 12 bases of the junction left unmatched. Germline lookup yields CDR1 SGHVS and CDR2 FNYEAQ. CDR3 size: 18 residues. CDR3 DNA sequence: TGTGCCAGCAGCCCTGTTGGGACTAGCGGTGCCGCCACAGATACGCAGTATTTT. Protein sequence: CASSPVGTSGAATDTQYF.

CDR3: CASSLTGSNPYNEQFF. DNA for the CDR3: TGTGCCAGCAGCCTCACAGGGAGTAACCCCTACAATGAGCAGTTCTTC. The chain couples TRBV5-4 to TRBJ2-1; possibly TRBD1 for D (6 bases). This CDR3 has 16 amino acids. CDR1 is SGHNT and CDR2 is YYREEE in the germline V gene (reference sequence). The V gene lost 4 bases and the J gene lost 2 bases, with 16 bases spanning the gap.

CDR3 region: CASSLRGGRDYGYTF. The CDR3 DNA sequence: TGTGCCAGCAGTTTACGTGGGGGCAGGGACTATGGCTACACCTTC. The V gene is TRBV28, the J gene TRBJ1-2, with D perhaps matching TRBD1 (6 bases). Trimming left V 2 bases short and J 3 bases short, with 13 bases between. This CDR3 contains 15 residues. Germline assignment: CDR1 MDHEN and CDR2 SYDVKM.

V usage is TRBV25-1 and J usage is TRBJ2-3, with a tentative D call TRBD1 (6 bases). The CDR3 sequence is 15 residues long. Germline CDR1 MGHDK, CDR2 SYGVNS. V dropped 2 bases and J dropped 2 bases, with 11 bases sitting between them. The CDR3 DNA sequence: TGTGCCAGCAGTGAACACAGGGACCCCACAGATACGCAGTATTTT. Protein: CASSEHRDPTDTQYF. The full variable domain, rest sourced from reference TRBV25-1 and TRBJ2-3, is EADIYQTPRYLVIGTGKKITLECSQTMGHDKMYWYQQDPGMELHLIHYSYGVNSTEKGDLSSESTVSRIRTEHFPLTLESARPSHTSQYLCASSEHRDPTDTQYFGPGTRLTVL.

This chain links TRBV29-1 with TRBJ1-2, with TRBD1 matching over 7 bases. CDR1 and CDR2 (germline): SQVTM, ANQGSEA. This CDR3 contains 13 residues. V dropped 8 bases and J dropped 8; count of bases not matched to a gene: 14. The CDR3 region is CSSRGPREEGYTF. The CDR3 DNA follows: TGCAGCAGTAGGGGGCCGCGAGAGGAGGGCTACACCTTC.